A selection of T cell receptor beta chains follows, all from one sample in a study of OX40 agonist ivuxolimab in advanced cancers. Assay used: immunoSEQ multiplex PCR; TCRdb lists only in-frame clones, some missing. This sample carries about 69,000 clones, around 80% of them seen once, and the ten largest clones take 2% to 2.5%. The source material was CD4+ or CD8+ T cells sorted from blood, sampled in a trial of the OX40 agonist ivuxolimab. All receptors come from an adult with an advanced solid tumor such as melanoma, head and neck, liver or kidney cancer. Both conserved end residues are part of each CDR3. Each record gives: clone size, J gene, V gene, CDR3 length, D gene, CDR3 protein, CDR3 DNA. D genes are given only for firm matches. A clone size is listed for some rows: how often the clone was seen (once, few, many), or a class if it is expanded.

>.|TRBJ2-1|TRBV19|17|TRBD2
CASSLSSTSGTYNEQFF
TGTGCCAGTAGTCTTTCCTCGACTAGCGGGACCTACAATGAGCAGTTCTTC
>.|TRBJ2-7|TRBV28|13|TRBD2
CASRTSGTYEQYF
TGTGCCAGCAGGACTAGCGGGACCTACGAGCAGTACTTC
>.|TRBJ2-5|TRBV7-6|15|TRBD2
CASSSKGTRQETQYF
TGTGCCAGCAGCTCTAAGGGGACTAGGCAAGAGACCCAGTACTTC
>few|TRBJ2-3|TRBV5-1|17|TRBD2
CASSVGTSSLQGGTQYF
TGCGCCAGCAGCGTGGGGACTAGCTCGCTACAGGGCGGTACGCAGTATTTT
>few|TRBJ1-2|TRBV11-3|15|TRBD1
CASSAGTGRLDGYTF
TGTGCCAGCAGCGCAGGGACAGGGCGCTTAGATGGCTACACCTTC
>once|TRBJ1-4|TRBV9|18|TRBD1
CASSVGTGFGLYNEKLFF
TGTGCCAGCAGCGTAGGGACAGGGTTCGGGCTTTATAATGAAAAACTGTTTTTT
>.|TRBJ2-5|TRBV4-1|15|TRBD1
CASSLTGAPQETQYF
TGCGCCAGCAGCCTTACAGGGGCCCCACAAGAGACCCAGTACTTC
>.|TRBJ2-1|TRBV7-9|14|TRBD1
CAMDGTGDGVEQFF
TGTGCCATGGACGGGACAGGGGATGGGGTTGAGCAGTTCTTC
>.|TRBJ1-5|TRBV9|14|TRBD1
CASSAGQGNQPQHF
TGTGCCAGCAGCGCCGGACAGGGGAATCAGCCCCAGCATTTT
>.|TRBJ2-3|TRBV4-1|20|TRBD1
CASSQVRLRDRRTSTDTQYF
TGCGCCAGCAGCCAAGTCAGGCTCCGGGACAGACGAACTAGCACAGATACGCAGTATTTT
>.|TRBJ1-6|TRBV6-5|13|.
CASSENRDSPLHF
TGTGCCAGCAGTGAAAATCGGGATTCACCCCTCCACTTT
>.|TRBJ2-2|TRBV13|14|.
CASSLRANTGELFF
TGTGCCAGCAGCTTAAGGGCGAACACCGGGGAGCTGTTTTTT
>once|TRBJ2-1|TRBV9|18|TRBD2
CASSVGLAGASSYNEQFF
TGTGCCAGCAGCGTAGGTCTAGCGGGTGCGAGCTCCTACAATGAGCAGTTCTTC
>.|TRBJ2-3|TRBV5-4|14|.
CASSLGAGDNTQYF
TGTGCCAGCAGCTTGGGGGCGGGCGACAATACGCAGTATTTT
>.|TRBJ2-7|TRBV4-2|17|TRBD2
CASSHILAGGPGDEQYF
TGTGCCAGCAGCCATATACTAGCGGGAGGGCCGGGGGACGAGCAGTACTTC
>once|TRBJ2-7|TRBV29-1|12|.
CSVAFGSYEQYF
TGCAGCGTCGCGTTTGGGTCCTACGAGCAGTACTTC
>few|TRBJ2-3|TRBV7-9|15|TRBD2
CASSLGLADTDTQYF
TGTGCCAGCAGCTTAGGGCTAGCGGATACAGATACGCAGTATTTT
>.|TRBJ1-4|TRBV5-4|16|.
CASSLALGGTGEKLFF
TGTGCCAGCAGCTTGGCGCTGGGGGGCACCGGTGAAAAACTGTTTTTT
>few|TRBJ2-7|TRBV5-4|14|TRBD1
CASSFADRAGEQYF
TGTGCCAGCAGCTTTGCCGACAGGGCAGGCGAGCAGTACTTC
>.|TRBJ2-1|TRBV11-2|16|TRBD2
CASGTLSSGSYNEQFF
TGTGCCAGCGGCACATTATCTAGCGGGAGCTACAATGAGCAGTTCTTC
>.|TRBJ2-5|TRBV29-1|13|.
CSAGWGARETQYF
TGCAGCGCCGGATGGGGGGCACGAGAGACCCAGTACTTC